The 17 T cell receptor beta chains below were found in one sample sequenced in a study of cytomegalovirus exposure and HLA in healthy donors. This PCR relied on a set of 60 Vbeta primers and 13 Jbeta primers. Profiled with immunoSEQ multiplex PCR; TCRdb holds only in-frame clones, not every one. Among some 180,000 clones listed, roughly 76% were seen once. The specimen was PBMCs. The receptors derive from a male donor in good health and CMV-seronegative.

J is TRBJ1-2 and V is TRBV14, with D hard to call. Germline V lookup: CDR1 SGHDN, CDR2 FVKESK. V was cut by 1 base and J by 6 bases, with 15 bases left in between. The CDR3 is 15 amino acids. This chain's CDR3 is CASSQGLRSRHGYTF. Here the CDR3 DNA reads TGTGCCAGCAGCCAAGGGCTCCGGAGTCGCCATGGCTACACCTTC.

This clone was seen just once. The chain joins TRBV9 to TRBJ2-2; 11 bases fit TRBD1. The trim removed 2 bases at V and 0 bases at J, leaving 3 bases unmatched. The germline V gene has CDR1 SGDLS and CDR2 YYNGEE. The length of the CDR3 is 17 residues. CDR3 nucleotide sequence: TGTGCCAGCAGCGTTCCGGGACAGGGGGCGAACACCGGGGAGCTGTTTTTT. Protein product: CASSVPGQGANTGELFF.

J is TRBJ1-6 and V is TRBV7-8; no definite D call. The germline V gene has CDR1 SGHVS and CDR2 FQNEAQ. Trimming took off 4 bases at V and 5 bases at J, with 15 bases between the two ends. The CDR3 sequence is 16 residues long. The CDR3 reads CASSSHDPGNNSPLHF. CDR3 DNA: TGTGCCAGCAGCTCACACGACCCGGGGAATAATTCACCCCTCCACTTT.

This clone was observed once. This chain connects TRBV6-1 to TRBJ1-1; D gene unclear. Trimming took 1 base from V and 3 from J, leaving 12 bases between them. Germline values: CDR1 MNHNS, CDR2 SASEGT. This CDR3 contains 15 residues. CDR3 protein: CASSEVDGGDTEAFF. The CDR3, as DNA: TGTGCCAGCAGTGAAGTCGACGGAGGCGACACTGAAGCTTTCTTT.

The chain recombines TRBV4-1 with TRBJ1-1; D is unclear. V was cut by 1 base and J by 0 bases, with 12 bases left in between. This CDR3 comprises 16 residues. CDR1 and CDR2 (germline): MGHRA, YSYEKL. Here the CDR3 DNA reads TGCGCCAGCAGCCAAGGGGAGGGCCCCATGAACACTGAAGCTTTCTTT. It translates to CASSQGEGPMNTEAFF.

CDR3 sequence: CASSPNRNTEAFF. CDR3 coding DNA: TGTGCCAGCAGCCCCAATAGGAACACTGAAGCTTTCTTT. The V and J genes are TRBV7-2 and TRBJ1-1; no reliable D call. The CDR3 sequence is 13 residues long. V gave up 5 bases and J gave up 1 base, with 8 bases separating them. The germline V gene encodes CDR1 SGHTA and CDR2 FQGNSA.

V usage is TRBV30 and J usage is TRBJ1-3; D remains ambiguous. The CDR3 extends over 12 amino acids. CDR1 is GTSNPN and CDR2 is SVGIG in the germline V gene (reference sequence). The V gene lost 5 bases and the J gene lost 4 bases, with 9 bases spanning the gap. CDR3 region: CAWAGAGNTIYF. Written as DNA, the CDR3 is TGTGCCTGGGCCGGAGCCGGAAACACCATATATTTT.

This clone has just a few counts. The V and J genes are TRBV10-1 and TRBJ1-5; 7 positions agree with TRBD1. Germline V gene sequence: CDR1 WNHNN, CDR2 SYGVQD (reference sequence). The length of the CDR3 is 14 residues. V lost 8 bases, J lost 3 bases, and 7 bases stayed unmatched. CDR3 sequence: CASPGTANNQPQHF. In DNA, the CDR3 is TGCGCCAGCCCCGGGACAGCGAACAATCAGCCCCAGCATTTT.

The chain links TRBV10-3 to TRBJ2-7; possible D gene TRBD2, 6 bases. The V end lost 4 bases, the J end lost 8 bases, and 12 bases lay between the germline ends. The CDR3 totals 12 residues. Per germline, CDR1 ENHRY and CDR2 SYGVKD. The CDR3 sequence is CAISGRDFKQYF. The CDR3 DNA follows: TGTGCCATCAGTGGGAGGGACTTTAAGCAGTACTTC.

The chain is built from TRBV7-2 and TRBJ1-1, with D possibly matching TRBD1 (5 bases). Trimming stripped 0 bases from V and 7 bases from J, with 12 bases between. CDR3 length: 14 amino acids. Germline CDR1 SGHTA, CDR2 FQGNSA. In DNA, the CDR3 is TGTGCCAGCAGCTTAGCCGGGGGTTCCTTTGAAGCTTTCTTT. Protein product: CASSLAGGSFEAFF.

CDR3 in DNA: TGTGCCAGCAGCTCGAGACTAGCGGGGACCTACGAGCAGTACTTC. As protein: CASSSRLAGTYEQYF. The chain carries TRBV7-8 and TRBJ2-7, with 11 positions matching TRBD2. The germline gives CDR1 SGHVS, CDR2 FQNEAQ. Trimming cost V 4 bases and J 2 bases; bases outside gene matches: 4. The CDR3 is 15 residues long. Supplemented by reference TRBV7-8 and TRBJ2-7, the full variable domain reads GAGVSQSPRYKVAKRGQDVALRCDPISGHVSLFWYQQALGQGPEFLTYFQNEAQLDKSGLPSDRFFAERPEGSVSTLKIQRTQQEDSAVYLCASSSRLAGTYEQYFGPGTRLTVT.

The chain carries TRBV7-9 and TRBJ1-4; D possibly corresponds to TRBD1 (6 bases). V lost 7 bases to trimming and J lost 6 bases, with 15 bases between them. The germline V gene has CDR1 SEHNR and CDR2 FQNEAQ (reference sequence). The CDR3 loop spans 14 amino acids. This CDR3 reads CASMDSPSDEKLFF. The CDR3, as DNA: TGTGCCAGCATGGACAGCCCGTCCGATGAAAAACTGTTTTTT.

The V call is TRBV9, the J call TRBJ1-6; 7 positions match TRBD1. The CDR3 covers 13 residues. Looked up from germline, CDR1 is SGDLS and CDR2 is YYNGEE. With 3 bases clipped from V and 7 bases from J, the junction kept 1 base outside the gene matches. CDR3: CASSGDSNSPLHF. The CDR3 DNA sequence: TGTGCCAGCAGCGGGGACAGCAATTCACCCCTCCACTTT.

The CDR3 sequence: CASRGGETNYGYTF. The CDR3 nucleotides read TGTGCCAGCAGGGGAGGAGAGACTAACTATGGCTACACCTTC. The rearrangement joins TRBV6-6 to TRBJ1-2; D is uncertain. Trimming removed 6 bases from V and 0 bases from J, with 11 bases in between. The germline V gene has CDR1 MNHNY and CDR2 SVGAGI (reference sequence). The CDR3 is made up of 14 amino acids.

This chain connects TRBV10-2 to TRBJ2-1, with a possible D match to TRBD1 (5 bases). Germline CDR1 is WSHSY and CDR2 is SAAADI. V was trimmed by 7 bases and J by 4 bases, leaving 8 bases between them. This CDR3 contains 12 residues. The CDR3 here is CASTTGYNEQFF. The CDR3 DNA sequence: TGCGCCAGCACCACAGGATACAATGAGCAGTTCTTC.

V is TRBV6-1 and J is TRBJ2-1; D is perhaps TRBD1 (5 bases). Germline V gives CDR1 MNHNS, CDR2 SASEGT. Trimming left V 3 bases short and J 0 bases short, with 15 bases between. The CDR3 sequence is 17 residues long. The CDR3 here is CASSDGVDSSSYNEQFF. The CDR3 DNA follows: TGTGCCAGCAGTGATGGGGTTGACAGCAGCTCCTACAATGAGCAGTTCTTC.

The chain couples TRBV15 to TRBJ2-7, with 11 bases matching TRBD2. Unmatched junction bases numbered 7, after V lost 5 bases and J lost 4 bases. Germline CDR1 and CDR2: LNHNV and YYDKDF (reference sequence). The CDR3 contains 15 residues. CDR3 loop: CATSGNLAGGYEQYF. CDR3 bases: TGTGCCACCAGCGGGAACCTAGCGGGGGGTTACGAGCAGTACTTC.